This TCR beta chain was retrieved from a study of blood T cell repertoires in COVID-19. The wider study: COVID-19 samples from acute and convalescent phases originated in the United States, Italy and Spain. T cells, B-cell-depleted T cells, or PBMCs supplied cDNA or gDNA.

Authors' methods: Using reference gene primer amplification, nucleated cell counts were estimated. Generated by immunoSEQ multiplex PCR, the TCRdb table keeps only in-frame clones and is missing some. V, J and clone size are those of that table, while D and trimming were read from the DNA. This sample has a few hundred thousand clones; roughly 84% occur once, and the top ten carry 2.5% to 3.5%. The sequence derives from a woman aged 18-35 years with acute or convalescent COVID-19. The source material was peripheral blood.

CDR3 protein: CASSSSGGYNEQFF. CDR3 sequence (DNA): TGTGCCAGTAGTTCTAGCGGGGGGTACAATGAGCAGTTCTTC. The gene calls are TRBV19 and TRBJ2-1; 11 nucleotides match TRBD2. Germline CDR1 reads LNHDA; CDR2 reads SQIVND (reference sequence). This CDR3 is 14 amino acids long. V was pared by 5 bases and J by 4 bases, with 1 base of the junction left unmatched.